Listed below are T cell receptor beta chains from one sample, sequenced in a study of blood T cell repertoires in COVID-19. The protocol was immunoSEQ multiplex PCR, while the TCRdb copy is restricted to in-frame clones and leaves out a portion. The sample contains approximately 190,000 clones, 86% of which appear only once. The source material was PBMCs or T cells enriched from blood (not recorded which). The origin of the receptors is a woman aged 40 to 50 in a cohort exposed to, infected with or recovered from COVID-19 (not recorded which). Both conserved end residues are part of each CDR3. The order of the fields is D gene, CDR3 length, V gene, J gene, clone size, CDR3 protein, CDR3 DNA. D genes are given only for firm matches. Not every row has a clone size; where given, it reads once, few, many or a size class.

-,16,TRBV11-3,TRBJ2-3,once,CASSLDRWRNTDTQYF,TGTGCCAGCAGCTTAGATCGTTGGAGGAACACAGATACGCAGTATTTT
-,11,TRBV20-1,TRBJ2-5,once,CSARTRETQYF,TGCAGTGCTAGGACGAGGGAGACCCAGTACTTC
-,13,TRBV5-1,TRBJ2-7,-,CASSLAPGDEQYF,TGCGCCAGCAGCTTGGCCCCGGGGGACGAGCAGTACTTC
-,14,TRBV13,TRBJ2-7,-,CASSLGQGTYEQYF,TGTGCCAGCAGCTTAGGGCAGGGGACCTACGAGCAGTACTTC
TRBD1,15,TRBV9,TRBJ2-3,-,CASSIPGGGTDTQYF,TGTGCCAGCAGCATTCCAGGGGGAGGCACAGATACGCAGTATTTT
-,12,TRBV2,TRBJ1-4,-,CASSNDRQKLFF,TGTGCCAGCAGTAACGACAGACAAAAACTGTTTTTT
-,13,TRBV27,TRBJ1-2,-,CASSLSRSYGYTF,TGTGCCAGCAGTTTGAGTCGGAGCTATGGCTACACCTTC
-,15,TRBV27,TRBJ2-1,-,CASSLYPGRGNEQFF,TGTGCCAGCAGTTTATACCCCGGGCGGGGCAATGAGCAGTTCTTC
TRBD1,14,TRBV13,TRBJ2-5,-,CASSPRTGKETQYF,TGTGCCAGCAGCCCCCGGACAGGGAAAGAGACCCAGTACTTC
-,15,TRBV24-1,TRBJ2-5,-,CATSDPGLTQETQYF,TGTGCCACCAGTGACCCAGGGCTAACCCAAGAGACCCAGTACTTC
-,16,TRBV7-2,TRBJ1-5,-,CASSPGVFLSNQPQHF,TGTGCCAGCAGCCCGGGGGTCTTCCTTAGCAATCAGCCCCAGCATTTT
-,13,TRBV5-6,TRBJ1-1,-,CASSLPGATEAFF,TGTGCCAGCAGCTTACCAGGGGCCACTGAAGCTTTCTTT
-,16,TRBV6-2/TRBV6-3,TRBJ2-1,-,CASSNSGRGHYNEQFF,TGTGCCAGCAGTAACTCTGGCAGGGGCCATTACAATGAGCAGTTCTTC
TRBD1,16,TRBV6-4,TRBJ2-2,once,CASSDSTGDNTGELFF,TGTGCCAGCAGTGACTCGACAGGGGACAACACCGGGGAGCTGTTTTTT
TRBD2,16,TRBV6-4,TRBJ2-1,-,CASSDSGGRALNEQFF,TGTGCCAGCAGTGACTCGGGCGGGAGGGCCCTCAATGAGCAGTTCTTC
-,16,TRBV7-9,TRBJ1-1,-,CASSEGVGMRVTEAFF,TGTGCCAGCAGCGAAGGGGTAGGCATGAGAGTCACTGAAGCTTTCTTT
-,14,TRBV29-1,TRBJ2-5,-,CSVSTRLGEETQYF,TGCAGCGTCTCGACGAGGCTAGGGGAAGAGACCCAGTACTTC
-,13,TRBV3-1/TRBV3-2,TRBJ1-1,-,CASSIQGWTEAFF,TGTGCCAGCAGCATACAGGGATGGACTGAAGCTTTCTTT
TRBD1,15,TRBV28,TRBJ1-2,-,CASSITRGIEDGYTF,TGTGCCAGCAGTATCACCAGGGGGATAGAGGATGGCTACACCTTC
-,14,TRBV30,TRBJ1-1,-,CAWNVRGSGTEAFF,TGTGCCTGGAATGTCAGGGGCAGTGGCACTGAAGCTTTCTTT
TRBD1,11,TRBV6-2/TRBV6-3,TRBJ1-2,-,CASSYPDRVAF,TGTGCCAGCAGTTACCCCGACAGGGTGGCCTTC
-,14,TRBV11-3,TRBJ1-4,-,CASSSGGQGEKLFF,TGTGCCAGCAGCTCTGGGGGACAAGGAGAAAAACTGTTTTTT
-,13,TRBV5-1,TRBJ2-1,-,CASSPRVYNEQFF,TGCGCCAGCAGCCCCCGGGTCTACAATGAGCAGTTCTTC
-,15,TRBV6-2/TRBV6-3,TRBJ2-1,-,CASSYWGLSRDEQFF,TGTGCCAGCAGTTATTGGGGGCTAAGTAGGGATGAGCAGTTCTTC
TRBD1,18,TRBV4-1,TRBJ2-2,-,CASSQADRGRINSGELFF,TGCGCCAGCAGCCAAGCCGACAGGGGGCGCATTAATTCCGGGGAGCTGTTTTTT
TRBD1,21,TRBV3-1/TRBV3-2,TRBJ1-5,-,CASSPTPRGQGAWSRIQPQHF,TGTGCCAGCAGCCCCACTCCTCGCGGCCAGGGGGCCTGGAGCCGCATTCAGCCCCAGCATTTT
-,12,TRBV7-9,TRBJ1-5,once,CASSETNQPQHF,TGTGCCAGCAGCGAGACTAATCAGCCCCAGCATTTT
-,14,TRBV28,TRBJ1-1,many,CASSPRTENTEAFF,TGTGCCAGCAGTCCTCGGACAGAGAACACTGAAGCTTTCTTT
TRBD1,15,TRBV15,TRBJ1-2,few,CATSRGYSGGHGYTF,TGTGCCACCAGCAGAGGGTATTCAGGGGGCCATGGCTACACCTTC
-,14,TRBV6-1,TRBJ2-3,-,CASSELQGRDTQYF,TGTGCCAGCAGTGAACTGCAGGGCCGAGATACGCAGTATTTT
TRBD1,13,TRBV30,TRBJ1-1,-,CAWSVNRGTEAFF,TGTGCCTGGAGTGTAAACAGGGGAACTGAAGCTTTCTTT
-,14,TRBV4-1,TRBJ2-2,-,CASTPSGYTGELFF,TGCGCCAGCACGCCGAGCGGCTACACCGGGGAGCTGTTTTTT
-,14,TRBV27,TRBJ2-1,-,CASSPLIQGGEQFF,TGTGCCAGCAGTCCTTTAATACAGGGTGGTGAGCAGTTCTTC
TRBD2,13,TRBV5-1,TRBJ2-2,-,CASSGLAAGELFF,TGCGCCAGCAGCGGACTAGCAGCCGGGGAGCTGTTTTTT
-,15,TRBV19,TRBJ1-5,few,CASRMGHGSNQPQHF,TGTGCCAGTAGAATGGGACACGGAAGCAATCAGCCCCAGCATTTT
TRBD2,16,TRBV2,TRBJ2-5,-,CASSEASGGTQETQYF,TGTGCCAGCAGTGAAGCTAGCGGGGGGACCCAAGAGACCCAGTACTTC
-,15,TRBV19,TRBJ2-5,-,CASSTRTGVAETQYF,TGTGCCAGTAGTACGCGCACCGGGGTGGCAGAGACCCAGTACTTC
TRBD2,17,TRBV11-3,TRBJ2-5,-,CASSRRTTSGSWETQYF,TGTGCCAGCAGCCGAAGAACCACTAGCGGGAGCTGGGAGACCCAGTACTTC
TRBD1,15,TRBV6-4,TRBJ1-1,few,CASSPRQGAYTEAFF,TGTGCCAGCAGTCCAAGACAGGGGGCGTACACTGAAGCTTTCTTT
-,17,TRBV4-2,TRBJ2-6,once,CASSQDPQGTGANVLTF,TGTGCCAGCAGCCAAGATCCCCAGGGGACTGGGGCCAACGTCCTGACTTTC
TRBD1,16,TRBV10-3,TRBJ1-2,once,CAISGHDRGGVYGYTF,TGTGCCATCAGTGGCCACGACAGGGGTGGCGTCTATGGCTACACCTTC
-,15,TRBV2,TRBJ1-1,-,CASSERLGATTEAFF,TGTGCCAGCAGTGAACGGCTGGGGGCAACCACTGAAGCTTTCTTT
TRBD1,14,TRBV7-7,TRBJ2-1,once,CASSEGTGDYEQFF,TGTGCCAGCAGCGAAGGGACAGGGGATTATGAGCAGTTCTTC